This T cell receptor beta chain was sequenced during a study of cytomegalovirus exposure and HLA in healthy donors. Both 60 Vbeta primers and 13 Jbeta primers went into the PCR. Only in-frame clones appear in the TCRdb table, and some are missing; sequencing was by immunoSEQ multiplex PCR. In the table there are 100,000 or so clones, nearly 15% of which are singletons. From germline, CDR1 is SGHRS and CDR2 YFSETQ. The J segment lost 6 bases and the V segment lost 4 bases, leaving 20 bases of the junction unmatched. The CDR3 contains 18 residues. The origin of this receptor is a female donor in good health and CMV-seronegative. The specimen sequenced was PBMCs. The chain uses TRBV5-1 and TRBJ2-5; TRBD1 matches at 8 bases. CDR3 protein: CASSPSNQGAFRRQTQYF. DNA of the CDR3: TGCGCCAGCAGCCCATCAAACCAGGGGGCTTTTAGGAGGCAGACCCAGTACTTC. The full variable domain, rest sourced from reference TRBV5-1 and TRBJ2-5, is KAGVTQTPRYLIKTRGQQVTLSCSPISGHRSVSWYQQTPGQGLQFLFEYFSETQRNKGNFPGRFSGRQFSNSRSEMNVSTLELGDSALYLCASSPSNQGAFRRQTQYFGPGTRLLVL.